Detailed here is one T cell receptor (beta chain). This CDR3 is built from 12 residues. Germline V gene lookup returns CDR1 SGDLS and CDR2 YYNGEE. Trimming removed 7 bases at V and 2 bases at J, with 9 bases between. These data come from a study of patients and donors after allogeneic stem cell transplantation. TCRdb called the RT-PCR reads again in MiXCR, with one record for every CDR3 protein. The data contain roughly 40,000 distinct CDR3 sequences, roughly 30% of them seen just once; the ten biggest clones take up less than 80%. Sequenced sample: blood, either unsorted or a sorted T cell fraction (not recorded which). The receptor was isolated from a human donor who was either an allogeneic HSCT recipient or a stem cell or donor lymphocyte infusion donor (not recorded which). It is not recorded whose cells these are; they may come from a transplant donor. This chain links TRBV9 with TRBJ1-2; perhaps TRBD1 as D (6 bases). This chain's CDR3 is CASFTGNYGYTF. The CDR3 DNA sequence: TGTGCCAGCTTCACAGGGAACTATGGCTACACCTTC.